The next 21 T cell receptor beta chains were all read from a single sample in a study of early stage breast cancer tumors. TCRdb's table, derived via immunoSEQ multiplex PCR, lists solely in-frame clones and lacks some. The sample includes some 30,000 clones, roughly four fifths seen only once; the top ten take roughly a tenth. The material sequenced was breast tumor tissue. These receptors all stem from a person aged 25 to 39 with breast cancer.

The chain joins TRBV6-1 to TRBJ1-1; D uncertain. Germline V gene lookup returns CDR1 MNHNS and CDR2 SASEGT. CDR3 size: 14 residues. The V end lost 3 bases, the J end lost 0 bases, and 8 bases lay between the germline ends. The CDR3 coding sequence is TGTGCCAGCAGTGATATACGGATGAACACTGAAGCTTTCTTT. This codes for CASSDIRMNTEAFF.

This chain joins TRBV19 and TRBJ1-6; D is ambiguous. Trimming pared 3 bases from V and 5 bases from J, leaving 8 bases between. The CDR3 runs to 14 residues. Germline loops: CDR1 LNHDA, CDR2 SQIVND (reference sequence). The CDR3 reads CASSIDPNNSPLHF. The CDR3 DNA follows: TGTGCCAGTAGTATCGACCCAAATAATTCACCCCTCCACTTT.

The rearrangement uses TRBV29-1 and TRBJ1-1; D is ambiguous. The CDR3 is 12 residues long. Per germline, CDR1 SQVTM and CDR2 ANQGSEA. Trimming cost V 4 bases and J 4 bases, with 10 bases left between them. In DNA, the CDR3 is TGCAGCGTTGGAAGGGAGGGCACTGAAGCTTTCTTT. Translation gives CSVGREGTEAFF.

This clone has just one count. The chain joins TRBV27 to TRBJ2-1; 14 bases fit TRBD2. Germline values: CDR1 MNHEY, CDR2 SMNVEV (reference sequence). This CDR3 is built from 16 residues. Trimming at V came to 1 base and at J to 8 bases, leaving 4 bases not matched to a gene. For the CDR3, the DNA is TGTGCCAGCAGTTTATTGGGGACTAGCGGGAGAGATGAGCAGTTCTTC. It is translated as CASSLLGTSGRDEQFF.

The chain is built from TRBV5-6 and TRBJ2-5, with D possibly being TRBD1 (7 bases). Deletions cut 2 bases from V and 1 base from J, with 21 bases between. CDR1 and CDR2 (germline): SGHDT, YYEEEE. The CDR3 runs 18 residues. CDR3 in DNA: TGTGCCAGCAGCTTCGCTCGGCCAGGGGGGACCATCCAAGAGACCCAGTACTTC. This codes for CASSFARPGGTIQETQYF.

The V gene is TRBV7-2, the J gene TRBJ2-7, with 10 bases lining up with TRBD2. Losses at the gene ends were 5 bases for V and 3 bases for J; bases not matched to a gene: 7. This CDR3 contains 15 residues. Germline loops: CDR1 SGHTA, CDR2 FQGNSA. The CDR3 DNA is TGTGCCAGCAGCCCCCGGACTAGCGGTCTCTACGAGCAGTACTTC. Encoded protein: CASSPRTSGLYEQYF.

This clone was seen only a few times. The chain joins TRBV6-1 to TRBJ2-7; no definite D call. The length of the CDR3 is 13 residues. V lost 2 bases to trimming and J lost 6 bases, with 11 bases between them. Germline V gene lookup returns CDR1 MNHNS and CDR2 SASEGT. This CDR3 is CASSEMTRGEQYF. The DNA for the CDR3 is TGTGCCAGCAGTGAAATGACACGAGGCGAGCAGTACTTC.

This clone was seen only a few times. The genes are TRBV4-2 and TRBJ1-2, with 9 bases matching TRBD1. Germline CDR1 LGHNA, CDR2 YNFKEQ. CDR3 length equals 14 residues. After removal of 1 base from V and 7 bases from J, the junction contained 4 bases not matched to a gene. The CDR3 region has the DNA TGTGCCAGCAGCCAAGTGGTGGACAGGGGTGGCTACACCTTC. It is translated as CASSQVVDRGGYTF.

This clone was counted only a few times. The chain recombines TRBV4-1 with TRBJ2-5; TRBD1 matches 7 bases. This CDR3 is built from 17 residues. The germline V gene has CDR1 MGHRA and CDR2 YSYEKL. Trimming took 0 bases from V and 0 from J; bases not matched to a gene: 7. In DNA form, the CDR3 reads TGCGCCAGCAGCCAAGAGCCGACAGGGACCCACCAAGAGACCCAGTACTTC. Amino acid sequence: CASSQEPTGTHQETQYF.

The V gene is TRBV6-1, the J gene TRBJ2-1; 10 bases are a match to TRBD2. This CDR3 comprises 15 residues. Trimming at V came to 8 bases and at J to 9 bases, leaving 13 bases not matched to a gene. Germline-derived CDR1 and CDR2 are MNHNS and SASEGT. This CDR3 is CASERRASGSAEQFF. As DNA, the CDR3 is TGTGCCAGCGAAAGGAGGGCTAGCGGGAGTGCTGAGCAGTTCTTC.

Note on this clone: The same CDR3 can be traced to other DNA sequences in this sample. The chain employs TRBV30 and TRBJ1-1, with a weak D call TRBD1 (6 bases). The germline CDR1 and CDR2 sequences are GTSNPN and SVGIG (reference sequence). The CDR3 consists of 12 residues. V was trimmed by 2 bases and J by 6 bases, leaving 10 bases between them. The DNA for the CDR3 is TGTGCCTGGAGTCCCAGGGGATCTGAAGCTTTCTTT. Its translation is CAWSPRGSEAFF.

V is TRBV27 and J is TRBJ1-1; TRBD1 might be the D (6 bases). The V and J ends lost 5 bases and 0 bases respectively, with 16 bases between them. Germline CDR1 and CDR2: MNHEY and SMNVEV (reference sequence). The CDR3 is made up of 16 amino acids. The CDR3 DNA sequence: TGTGCCAGCAGTACAGGGCGAAGAGACATGAACACTGAAGCTTTCTTT. The encoded protein is CASSTGRRDMNTEAFF.

The CDR3 is CASSLGSYSYEQYF. For the CDR3, the DNA is TGTGCCAGCAGCTTAGGGTCATACTCCTACGAGCAGTACTTC. The V call is TRBV11-2, the J call TRBJ2-7; D unclear. V was trimmed by 1 base and J by 0 bases, leaving 7 bases between them. Germline lookup yields CDR1 SGHAT and CDR2 FQNNGV. The CDR3 runs to 14 residues.

This sequence joins TRBV5-1 and TRBJ2-1; possible D gene TRBD1, 8 bases. Trimming took off 4 bases at V and 3 bases at J, with 20 bases between the two ends. CDR3 length equals 17 residues. Germline V gene lookup returns CDR1 SGHRS and CDR2 YFSETQ. For the CDR3, the DNA is TGCGCCAGCAGCATTCAAACAGGGGGGGGTGTCTACAATGAGCAGTTCTTC. It is translated as CASSIQTGGGVYNEQFF. Together with reference TRBV5-1 and TRBJ2-1, the CDR3 gives the full variable domain: KAGVTQTPRYLIKTRGQQVTLSCSPISGHRSVSWYQQTPGQGLQFLFEYFSETQRNKGNFPGRFSGRQFSNSRSEMNVSTLELGDSALYLCASSIQTGGGVYNEQFFGPGTRLTVL.

V is TRBV5-8 and J is TRBJ2-1, with D perhaps being TRBD1 or TRBD2 (5 bases each). The germline V and J ends were trimmed by 4 bases and 6 bases, with 20 bases remaining between them. CDR3 size: 16 residues. Germline CDR1 reads SGHTS; CDR2 reads YDEGEE. CDR3 region: CASSSYRGGSGNEQFF. For the CDR3, the DNA is TGTGCCAGCAGCAGTTATAGGGGCGGGTCGGGCAATGAGCAGTTCTTC.

The CDR3 region is CASSLAGGPFYGYTF. In nucleotides, the CDR3 is TGTGCCAGCAGCTTAGCTGGGGGTCCCTTCTATGGCTACACCTTC. V usage is TRBV7-2 and J usage is TRBJ1-2; TRBD1 is a possible D gene (5 bases). With 0 bases removed from V and 4 bases from J, the gap between germline ends came to 12 bases. The CDR3 is 15 amino acids. Germline V gene lookup returns CDR1 SGHTA and CDR2 FQGNSA.

The table lists this clone with a count of one. This chain connects TRBV10-1 to TRBJ2-3; TRBD2 aligns across 9 bases. CDR1 WNHNN and CDR2 SYGVQD come from the germline V gene (reference sequence). The CDR3 contains 16 residues. V shed 2 bases, J shed 1 base, and the junction held 4 bases outside the gene matches. This chain's CDR3 is CASSELTSGRTDTQYF. The CDR3 bases are TGCGCCAGCAGTGAGCTGACTAGCGGACGCACAGATACGCAGTATTTT.

The chain uses TRBV27 and TRBJ1-1; tentative D call: TRBD1 (5 bases). CDR1 and CDR2 from the germline V gene are MNHEY and SMNVEV (reference sequence). The V end lost 4 bases, the J end lost 0 bases, and 9 bases lay between the germline ends. The CDR3 has 14 residues. This CDR3 reads CASSYGGVNTEAFF. The CDR3 DNA follows: TGTGCCAGCAGTTACGGGGGGGTGAACACTGAAGCTTTCTTT.

J is TRBJ2-1 and V is TRBV18, with D unresolved. Looked up from germline, CDR1 is KGHSH and CDR2 is LQKENI. The length of the CDR3 is 13 residues. Trimming took 6 bases from V and 8 from J, leaving 14 bases between them. In nucleotides, the CDR3 is TGTGCCAGCTCCCCGGATCAGATCCATGAGCAGTTCTTC. Residues: CASSPDQIHEQFF. Using reference TRBV18 and TRBJ2-1 for the parts outside the CDR3, the full variable domain is NAGVMQNPRHLVRRRGQEARLRCSPMKGHSHVYWYRQLPEEGLKFMVYLQKENIIDESGMPKERFSAEFPKEGPSILRIQQVVRGDSAAYFCASSPDQIHEQFFGPGTRLTVL.

The V gene is TRBV10-2, the J gene TRBJ2-1; TRBD2 agrees at 9 bases. V was clipped by 6 bases and J by 7 bases; unmatched bases: 10. Per germline, CDR1 WSHSY and CDR2 SAAADI. The CDR3 contains 15 residues. The CDR3 spells CASRLAGEGRNEQFF. DNA for the CDR3: TGCGCCAGCAGGTTAGCGGGAGAGGGACGGAATGAGCAGTTCTTC.

This chain links TRBV5-1 with TRBJ2-7; 13 bases agree with TRBD2. CDR1 is SGHRS and CDR2 is YFSETQ in the germline V gene. J was trimmed by 5 bases and V by 0 bases; bases with no gene match: 11. The CDR3 totals 18 residues. The CDR3 loop is CASSLAGGLAGMIDEQYF. The CDR3 DNA sequence: TGCGCCAGCAGCTTGGCCGGGGGACTAGCGGGAATGATCGACGAGCAGTACTTC.